In this sample, the clone carrying this TCR beta chain turned up a few times. The data derive from a study of regulatory T cells in long-lasting Graves disease. Library construction for TCR beta used iRepertoire HTBI primers and Arm-PCR of CDR3 regions. TCRdb analysed the multiplex PCR reads with MiXCR anew, one entry per CDR3 protein. Here the sample spans about 470,000 distinct CDR3 sequences, roughly 20% being singletons. Time point described: persistent/refractory GD, antithyroid drugs over 5 years with positive TRAb. RNA from PBMCs was the source of the TCR library. Sequenced material: peripheral blood mononuclear cells (PBMCs), taken when the disease was refractory, from a patient treated with antithyroid drugs. The clonotype comes from a female donor with Graves disease.

CDR3 in DNA: TGCAGTGCAGTCGGGACAGCAAACACTGAAGCTTTCTTT. Protein product: CSAVGTANTEAFF. The rearrangement joins TRBV20-1 to TRBJ1-1; TRBD1 aligns across 7 bases. This CDR3 spans 13 amino acids. The J segment lost 2 bases and the V segment lost 6 bases, leaving 6 bases of the junction unmatched. Germline lookup yields CDR1 DFQATT and CDR2 SNEGSKA (reference sequence).